This is a list of T cell receptor beta chains from one sample in a study of blood T cell repertoires in COVID-19. Only in-frame clones appear in the TCRdb table, and some are missing; sequencing was by immunoSEQ multiplex PCR. This table has 250,000 to 300,000 clones, less than 90% appearing once. Sequencing used peripheral blood. The receptor source for this set is a man in his sixties who had recovered from COVID-19. The CDR3 runs from the conserved cysteine through the conserved F or W. D genes are given only for firm matches. The size field is filled for only some rows; it gives once, few, many or a size class.

d_call: TRBD1
v_call: TRBV4-1
j_call: TRBJ1-2
clone_size: NA
cdr3_nt: TGCGCCAGCAGCCCCACTACGGACAGGGACTACGGCTACACCTTC
cdr3_aa: CASSPTTDRDYGYTF

d_call: TRBD2
v_call: TRBV5-4
j_call: TRBJ2-6
clone_size: once
cdr3_nt: TGTGCCAGCAGCTTGGCGGGGGGGTCTGGGGCCAACGTCCTGACTTTC
cdr3_aa: CASSLAGGSGANVLTF

d_call: TRBD2
v_call: TRBV27
j_call: TRBJ2-1
clone_size: NA
cdr3_nt: TGTGCCAGCAGTCCCATAGCGGGAGTGGTGTTCTTC
cdr3_aa: CASSPIAGVVFF

d_call: NA
v_call: TRBV25-1
j_call: TRBJ1-1
clone_size: NA
cdr3_nt: TGTGCCAGCAGAGATACAGGCAGGGCGGCTTTCTTT
cdr3_aa: CASRDTGRAAFF

d_call: NA
v_call: TRBV5-8
j_call: TRBJ2-7
clone_size: NA
cdr3_nt: TGTGCCAGCAGCTTGTCCAGGGTCCCCTACGAGCAGTACTTC
cdr3_aa: CASSLSRVPYEQYF

d_call: NA
v_call: TRBV10-3
j_call: TRBJ1-1
clone_size: NA
cdr3_nt: TGTGCCATCAGTGACCAGACAGGGAACACTGAAGCTTTCTTT
cdr3_aa: CAISDQTGNTEAFF

d_call: TRBD1
v_call: TRBV19
j_call: TRBJ2-1
clone_size: NA
cdr3_nt: TGTGCCAGTAGCCCAGGGACAGGGTTTCTTGAGCAGTTCTTC
cdr3_aa: CASSPGTGFLEQFF

d_call: TRBD2
v_call: TRBV24-1
j_call: TRBJ2-1
clone_size: NA
cdr3_nt: TGTGCCACCAGTGACCCTAGCGGGGGGACCTACAATGAGCAGTTCTTC
cdr3_aa: CATSDPSGGTYNEQFF

d_call: NA
v_call: TRBV5-6
j_call: TRBJ1-5
clone_size: NA
cdr3_nt: TGTGCCAGCAGCATTTCCGGGAGAAGCAATCAGCCCCAGCATTTT
cdr3_aa: CASSISGRSNQPQHF

d_call: TRBD1
v_call: TRBV6-5
j_call: TRBJ2-7
clone_size: few
cdr3_nt: TGTGCCAGCCGACTGGGGCAGGGGGACTACGAGCAGTACTTC
cdr3_aa: CASRLGQGDYEQYF

d_call: TRBD1
v_call: TRBV7-8
j_call: TRBJ1-6
clone_size: few
cdr3_nt: TGTGCCACCAGGGAGGGGGACAGTAATTCACCCCTCCACTTT
cdr3_aa: CATREGDSNSPLHF

d_call: NA
v_call: TRBV21-1
j_call: TRBJ2-6
clone_size: NA
cdr3_nt: TGTGCCAATCGGGTCTATGCTGGGGCCAACGTCCTGACTTTC
cdr3_aa: CANRVYAGANVLTF

d_call: TRBD1
v_call: TRBV7-3
j_call: TRBJ2-1
clone_size: NA
cdr3_nt: TGTGCCAGCAGCCCCCTGGGACAGGGCAACAATGAGCAGTTCTTC
cdr3_aa: CASSPLGQGNNEQFF

d_call: TRBD2
v_call: TRBV11-2
j_call: TRBJ2-7
clone_size: NA
cdr3_nt: TGTGCCAGCAGCTCCTATATACTAGCGGGGGTTGGTTCCTACGAGCAGTACTTC
cdr3_aa: CASSSYILAGVGSYEQYF

d_call: NA
v_call: TRBV19
j_call: TRBJ1-6
clone_size: NA
cdr3_nt: TGTGCCAGTAGCCGGGACGGACAGCCGAATTCACCCCTCCACTTT
cdr3_aa: CASSRDGQPNSPLHF

d_call: TRBD2
v_call: TRBV5-4
j_call: TRBJ2-3
clone_size: NA
cdr3_nt: TGTGCCAGCAGCCGAACCAGCGGGGGGACAGATACGCAGTATTTT
cdr3_aa: CASSRTSGGTDTQYF

d_call: TRBD2
v_call: TRBV2
j_call: TRBJ2-5
clone_size: once
cdr3_nt: TGTGCCAGCAGTACCGGGACTAGCGGGAGGGGAGAGACCCAGTACTTC
cdr3_aa: CASSTGTSGRGETQYF

d_call: NA
v_call: TRBV28
j_call: TRBJ2-3
clone_size: NA
cdr3_nt: TGTGCCAGCAGTTTAAACCCGGGACTCAGCACAGATACGCAGTATTTT
cdr3_aa: CASSLNPGLSTDTQYF

d_call: NA
v_call: TRBV5-1
j_call: TRBJ2-6
clone_size: NA
cdr3_nt: TGCGCCAGCAGCTTGGGGGGCAACTCTGGGGCCAACGTCCTGACTTTC
cdr3_aa: CASSLGGNSGANVLTF

d_call: NA
v_call: TRBV13
j_call: TRBJ2-7
clone_size: once
cdr3_nt: TGTGCCAGCAGCTTAGGTGGTGGACTTACCTACGAGCAGTACTTC
cdr3_aa: CASSLGGGLTYEQYF

d_call: NA
v_call: TRBV30
j_call: TRBJ1-4
clone_size: NA
cdr3_nt: TGTGCCTGGAGTGGGAGGGAAAAACTGTTTTTT
cdr3_aa: CAWSGREKLFF

d_call: NA
v_call: TRBV24-1
j_call: TRBJ1-2
clone_size: NA
cdr3_nt: TGTGCCACCAGTGATTCGGGGGGAGACAGAACCTATGGCTACACCTTC
cdr3_aa: CATSDSGGDRTYGYTF

d_call: NA
v_call: TRBV5-1
j_call: TRBJ2-5
clone_size: NA
cdr3_nt: TGCGCCAGCAGCTTGGGCGCAGGGCGAGAGACCCAGTACTTC
cdr3_aa: CASSLGAGRETQYF

d_call: TRBD2
v_call: TRBV7-2
j_call: TRBJ2-3
clone_size: NA
cdr3_nt: TGTGCCAGCAGCTTGACTAGCGAAGGGTGGTTTAGGACAGATACGCAGTATTTT
cdr3_aa: CASSLTSEGWFRTDTQYF

d_call: NA
v_call: TRBV5-1
j_call: TRBJ1-3
clone_size: few
cdr3_nt: TGCGCCAGCAGCTTGGTCAGCTCTGGAAACACCATATATTTT
cdr3_aa: CASSLVSSGNTIYF

d_call: NA
v_call: TRBV19
j_call: TRBJ2-3
clone_size: NA
cdr3_nt: TGTGCCAGTAGTACCTACGGAGCGGGCACAGATACGCAGTATTTT
cdr3_aa: CASSTYGAGTDTQYF

d_call: TRBD2
v_call: TRBV4-1
j_call: TRBJ2-3
clone_size: NA
cdr3_nt: TGCGCCAGCAGACAGGCGCTAGCGGGTCGCACAGATACGCAGTATTTT
cdr3_aa: CASRQALAGRTDTQYF

d_call: NA
v_call: TRBV18
j_call: TRBJ2-7
clone_size: NA
cdr3_nt: TGTGCCAGCTCACCCCACTCCTACGAGCAGTACTTC
cdr3_aa: CASSPHSYEQYF

d_call: TRBD2
v_call: TRBV19
j_call: TRBJ2-3
clone_size: NA
cdr3_nt: TGTGCCAGTAGTCTCGGACTAGCGGGAGGGCCAGATACGCAGTATTTT
cdr3_aa: CASSLGLAGGPDTQYF

d_call: TRBD1
v_call: TRBV10-3
j_call: TRBJ2-3
clone_size: NA
cdr3_nt: TGTGCCATCAGAATCGGACAGGGGATGACAGATACGCAGTATTTT
cdr3_aa: CAIRIGQGMTDTQYF

d_call: TRBD1
v_call: TRBV19
j_call: TRBJ1-2
clone_size: NA
cdr3_nt: TGTGCCAGTAGTACGGACAGGGGACGCCCTTCTAACTATGGCTACACCTTC
cdr3_aa: CASSTDRGRPSNYGYTF

d_call: TRBD1
v_call: TRBV7-2
j_call: TRBJ1-2
clone_size: once
cdr3_nt: TGTGCCAGCAGCTCCCGACAGGGGGGGACTTCTGGCTACACCTTC
cdr3_aa: CASSSRQGGTSGYTF

d_call: NA
v_call: TRBV10-3
j_call: TRBJ2-5
clone_size: NA
cdr3_nt: TGTGCCATCAGTGCTTCGGCGGGACGCAAGTCGGAGACCCAGTACTTC
cdr3_aa: CAISASAGRKSETQYF

d_call: NA
v_call: TRBV2
j_call: TRBJ1-2
clone_size: NA
cdr3_nt: TGTGCCAGCAGTGAGGGGGGGACGGTCTATGGCTACACCTTC
cdr3_aa: CASSEGGTVYGYTF

d_call: TRBD1
v_call: TRBV18
j_call: TRBJ2-5
clone_size: NA
cdr3_nt: TGTGCCAGCTCACGCAACAGGGGATCGGGAGAGACCCAGTACTTC
cdr3_aa: CASSRNRGSGETQYF

d_call: TRBD1
v_call: TRBV5-6
j_call: TRBJ1-2
clone_size: few
cdr3_nt: TGTGCCAGCAGCTTAGGACAGGGGAATTATGGCTACACCTTC
cdr3_aa: CASSLGQGNYGYTF

d_call: NA
v_call: TRBV15
j_call: TRBJ2-7
clone_size: NA
cdr3_nt: TGTGCCACCAGCAGAGTACGAGGATCCTACGAGCAGTACTTC
cdr3_aa: CATSRVRGSYEQYF

d_call: NA
v_call: TRBV7-6
j_call: TRBJ1-5
clone_size: NA
cdr3_nt: TGTGCCAGCAGCATGGGGGGTTGGCAGCCCCAGCATTTT
cdr3_aa: CASSMGGWQPQHF

d_call: NA
v_call: TRBV6-5
j_call: TRBJ1-6
clone_size: NA
cdr3_nt: TGTGCCAGCAGTTACGGGGGCGGTTCACCCCTCCACTTT
cdr3_aa: CASSYGGGSPLHF

d_call: NA
v_call: TRBV27
j_call: TRBJ2-1
clone_size: NA
cdr3_nt: TGTGCCAGCAGTTTATCGGGTAGCTCTACCTACAATGAGCAGTTCTTC
cdr3_aa: CASSLSGSSTYNEQFF

d_call: TRBD2
v_call: TRBV9
j_call: TRBJ2-7
clone_size: NA
cdr3_nt: TGTGCCAGCAGCCCCGGGACTAGTGCCGAGCAGTACTTC
cdr3_aa: CASSPGTSAEQYF

d_call: NA
v_call: TRBV4-2
j_call: TRBJ2-5
clone_size: NA
cdr3_nt: TGTGCCAGCAGCCAAGATCCCCCAGGGCTGGGAACCCAGTACTTC
cdr3_aa: CASSQDPPGLGTQYF

d_call: NA
v_call: TRBV9
j_call: TRBJ2-7
clone_size: NA
cdr3_nt: TGTGCCAGCAGCGTAGGCACAGGGAGCTCCTACGAGCAGTACTTC
cdr3_aa: CASSVGTGSSYEQYF

d_call: NA
v_call: TRBV7-9
j_call: TRBJ2-5
clone_size: NA
cdr3_nt: TGTGCCAGCAGCTTAGCGGGGGCCGGGGAGACCCAGTACTTC
cdr3_aa: CASSLAGAGETQYF

d_call: TRBD1
v_call: TRBV11-2
j_call: TRBJ1-1
clone_size: few
cdr3_nt: TGTGCCAGCAGCCAACCGGACAGGGGGCGACCTGAAGCTTTCTTT
cdr3_aa: CASSQPDRGRPEAFF

d_call: TRBD2
v_call: TRBV10-3
j_call: TRBJ2-7
clone_size: NA
cdr3_nt: TGTGCCATCAGTGAAGGAGGCGGGAGCTACGAGCAGTACTTC
cdr3_aa: CAISEGGGSYEQYF

d_call: NA
v_call: TRBV15
j_call: TRBJ1-5
clone_size: NA
cdr3_nt: TGTGCCACCAGCCCCGGGGGGGGACGGATTAGCAATCAGCCCCAGCATTTT
cdr3_aa: CATSPGGGRISNQPQHF

d_call: TRBD1
v_call: TRBV14
j_call: TRBJ1-1
clone_size: NA
cdr3_nt: TGTGCCAGCAGCCGGGACAGGGTTTCTTCTGAAGCTTTCTTT
cdr3_aa: CASSRDRVSSEAFF

d_call: TRBD2
v_call: TRBV5-1
j_call: TRBJ2-1
clone_size: NA
cdr3_nt: TGCGCCAGCAGCTTGGATGGTAGCGGGCTCAATGAGCAGTTCTTC
cdr3_aa: CASSLDGSGLNEQFF

d_call: TRBD2
v_call: TRBV19
j_call: TRBJ2-3
clone_size: NA
cdr3_nt: TGTGCCAGTAGTGACCACGGGAGGTCCGATACGCAGTATTTT
cdr3_aa: CASSDHGRSDTQYF

d_call: TRBD2
v_call: TRBV18
j_call: TRBJ2-5
clone_size: NA
cdr3_nt: TGTGCCAGCTCACCGGCGGGGGAAAAGGAGACCCAGTACTTC
cdr3_aa: CASSPAGEKETQYF

d_call: TRBD2
v_call: TRBV5-1
j_call: TRBJ2-1
clone_size: NA
cdr3_nt: TGCGCCAGCAGCTTGGGGCCGGGACTAGCGGGAACCTTAGCCTATAATGAGCAGTTCTTC
cdr3_aa: CASSLGPGLAGTLAYNEQFF

d_call: TRBD1
v_call: TRBV15
j_call: TRBJ2-4
clone_size: few
cdr3_nt: TGTGCCACCAGCAGAGAGACAGGGGGCTTGGTCAACATTCAGTACTTC
cdr3_aa: CATSRETGGLVNIQYF

d_call: NA
v_call: TRBV28
j_call: TRBJ2-7
clone_size: NA
cdr3_nt: TGTGCCAGCACCAAAAGCCGGGTCTTTTTTTACGAGCAGTACTTC
cdr3_aa: CASTKSRVFFYEQYF

d_call: TRBD2
v_call: TRBV3-1/TRBV3-2
j_call: TRBJ2-5
clone_size: NA
cdr3_nt: TGTGCCAGCAACGTAGCGGGAGGGCCTTGGGAGACCCAGTACTTC
cdr3_aa: CASNVAGGPWETQYF

d_call: TRBD2
v_call: TRBV11-2
j_call: TRBJ2-5
clone_size: NA
cdr3_nt: TGTGCCAGCAGCTTAGCGGCTAGCGGGGGGGCTGTGGAGACCCAGTACTTC
cdr3_aa: CASSLAASGGAVETQYF

d_call: NA
v_call: TRBV30
j_call: TRBJ1-2
clone_size: once
cdr3_nt: TGTGCCTGGTCCCCCCCCTCGACTAGGGCTAGGACCTTC
cdr3_aa: CAWSPPSTRARTF

d_call: NA
v_call: TRBV19
j_call: TRBJ2-7
clone_size: NA
cdr3_nt: TGTGCCAGTAGTACTGGAGGCTACGAGCAGTACTTC
cdr3_aa: CASSTGGYEQYF

d_call: NA
v_call: TRBV4-1
j_call: TRBJ2-7
clone_size: NA
cdr3_nt: TGCGCCAGCAGCCAGGGACACTTCTACGAGCAGTACTTC
cdr3_aa: CASSQGHFYEQYF

d_call: NA
v_call: TRBV6-6
j_call: TRBJ1-4
clone_size: NA
cdr3_nt: TGTGCCAGCAGTAAGCAGGGGACGGATGAAAAACTGTTTTTT
cdr3_aa: CASSKQGTDEKLFF